The entry that follows covers one TCR beta chain sequence. Its antigen is unidentified. Several immunoSEQ 96-well plates shared each subset's DNA, each plate a replicate. Libraries were prepared by immunoSEQ multiplex PCR; TCRdb keeps only in-frame clonotypes and omits some of them. This table has fewer than 600,000 clones, 79% appearing once. The germline V gene has CDR1 SGHTA and CDR2 FQGNSA. The CDR3 is 16 residues long. The ends lost 5 bases at V and 4 bases at J; junction bases unmatched: 7. These data are taken from a study of shared clonotypes between healthy human individuals. General study results and limits: Limited genetic and exposure-history diversity came from having few donors.

Sequencing was carried out using PBMCs. This clonotype was sampled from a woman between 35 and 50 years old in good health. Some clones in this sample may be carry-over from other donors' samples. The genes are TRBV7-2 and TRBJ2-7; 14 bases fit TRBD2. The CDR3 DNA follows: TGTGCCAGCAGCATGGGGACTAGCGGGAGCGGATACGAGCAGTACTTC. Translation: CASSMGTSGSGYEQYF.